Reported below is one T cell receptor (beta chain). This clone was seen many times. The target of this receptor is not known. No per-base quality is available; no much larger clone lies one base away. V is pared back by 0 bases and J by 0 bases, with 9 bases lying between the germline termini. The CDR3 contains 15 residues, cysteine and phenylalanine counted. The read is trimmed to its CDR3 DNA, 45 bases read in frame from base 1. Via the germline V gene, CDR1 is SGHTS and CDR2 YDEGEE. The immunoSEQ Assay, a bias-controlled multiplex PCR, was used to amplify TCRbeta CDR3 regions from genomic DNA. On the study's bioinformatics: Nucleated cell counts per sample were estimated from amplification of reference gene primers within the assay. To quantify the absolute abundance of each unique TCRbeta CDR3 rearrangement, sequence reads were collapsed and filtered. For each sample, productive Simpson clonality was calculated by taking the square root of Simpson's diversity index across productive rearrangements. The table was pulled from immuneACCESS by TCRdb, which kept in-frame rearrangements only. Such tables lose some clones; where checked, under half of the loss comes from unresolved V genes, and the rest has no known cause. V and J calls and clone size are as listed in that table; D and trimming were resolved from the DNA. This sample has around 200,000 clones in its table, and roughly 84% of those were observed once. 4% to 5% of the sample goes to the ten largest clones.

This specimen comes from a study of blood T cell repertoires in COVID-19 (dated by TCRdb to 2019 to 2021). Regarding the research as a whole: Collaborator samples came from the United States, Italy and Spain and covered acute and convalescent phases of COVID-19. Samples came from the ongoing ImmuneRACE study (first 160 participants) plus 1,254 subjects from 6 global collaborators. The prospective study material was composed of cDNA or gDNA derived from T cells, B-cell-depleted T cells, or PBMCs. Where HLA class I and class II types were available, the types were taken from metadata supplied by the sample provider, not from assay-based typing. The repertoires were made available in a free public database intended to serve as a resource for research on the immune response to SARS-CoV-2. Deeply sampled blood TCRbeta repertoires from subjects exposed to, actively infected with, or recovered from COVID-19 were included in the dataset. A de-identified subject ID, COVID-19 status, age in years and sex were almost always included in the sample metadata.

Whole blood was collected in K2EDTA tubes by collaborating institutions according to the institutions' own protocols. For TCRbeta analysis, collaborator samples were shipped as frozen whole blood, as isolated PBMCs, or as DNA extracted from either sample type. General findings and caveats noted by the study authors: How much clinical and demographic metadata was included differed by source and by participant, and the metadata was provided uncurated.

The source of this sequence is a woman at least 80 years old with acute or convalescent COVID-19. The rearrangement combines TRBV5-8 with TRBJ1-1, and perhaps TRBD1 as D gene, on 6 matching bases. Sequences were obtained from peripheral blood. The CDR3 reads CASSLEGGMNTEAFF. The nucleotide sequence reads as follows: TGTGCCAGCAGCTTGGAAGGGGGAATGAACACTGAAGCTTTCTTT.